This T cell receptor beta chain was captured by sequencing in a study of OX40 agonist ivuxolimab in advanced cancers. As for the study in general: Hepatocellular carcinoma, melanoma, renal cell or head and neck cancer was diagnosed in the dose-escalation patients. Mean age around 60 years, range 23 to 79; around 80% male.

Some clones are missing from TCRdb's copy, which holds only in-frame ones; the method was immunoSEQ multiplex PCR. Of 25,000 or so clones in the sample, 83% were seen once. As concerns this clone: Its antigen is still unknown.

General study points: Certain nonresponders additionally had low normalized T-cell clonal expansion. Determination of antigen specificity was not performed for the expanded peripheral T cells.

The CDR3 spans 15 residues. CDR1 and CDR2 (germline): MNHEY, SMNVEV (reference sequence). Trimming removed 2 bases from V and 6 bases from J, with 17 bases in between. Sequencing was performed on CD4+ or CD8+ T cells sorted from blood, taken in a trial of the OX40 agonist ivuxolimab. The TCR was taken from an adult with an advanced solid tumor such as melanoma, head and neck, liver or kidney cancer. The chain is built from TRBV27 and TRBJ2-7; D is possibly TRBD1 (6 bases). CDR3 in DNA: TGTGCCAGCAGTTTACTAGGGCAGGGGATATCCGAGCAGTACTTC. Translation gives CASSLLGQGISEQYF.